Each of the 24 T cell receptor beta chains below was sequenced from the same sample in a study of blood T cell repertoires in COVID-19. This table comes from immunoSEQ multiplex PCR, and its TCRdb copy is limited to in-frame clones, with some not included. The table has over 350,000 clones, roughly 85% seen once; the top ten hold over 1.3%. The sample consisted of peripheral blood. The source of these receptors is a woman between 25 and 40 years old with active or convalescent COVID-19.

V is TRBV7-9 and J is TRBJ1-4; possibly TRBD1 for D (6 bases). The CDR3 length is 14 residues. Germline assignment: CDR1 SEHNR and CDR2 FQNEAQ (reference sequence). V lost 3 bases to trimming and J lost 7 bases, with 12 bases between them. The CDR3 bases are TGTGCCAGCAGCTTCAGGGGATCGGGTGAAAAACTGTTTTTT. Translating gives CASSFRGSGEKLFF.

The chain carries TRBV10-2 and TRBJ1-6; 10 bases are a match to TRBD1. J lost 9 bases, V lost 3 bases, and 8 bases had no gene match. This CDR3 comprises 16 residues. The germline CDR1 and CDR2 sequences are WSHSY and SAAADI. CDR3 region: CASSENPGQGFSPLHF. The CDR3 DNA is TGCGCCAGCAGTGAAAATCCGGGACAGGGGTTTTCACCCCTCCACTTT.

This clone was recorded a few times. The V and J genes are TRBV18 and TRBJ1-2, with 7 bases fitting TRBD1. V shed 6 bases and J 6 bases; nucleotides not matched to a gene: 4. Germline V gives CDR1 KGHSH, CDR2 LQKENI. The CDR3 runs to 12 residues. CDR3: CASSRDSHGYTF. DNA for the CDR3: TGTGCCAGCTCGAGGGACAGTCATGGCTACACCTTC.

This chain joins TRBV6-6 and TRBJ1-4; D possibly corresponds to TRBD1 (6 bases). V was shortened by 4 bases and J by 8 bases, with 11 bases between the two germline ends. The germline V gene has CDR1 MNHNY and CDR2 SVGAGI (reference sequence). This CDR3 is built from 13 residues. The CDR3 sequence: CASSSGQSEKLFF. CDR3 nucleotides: TGTGCCAGCAGTTCCGGACAGAGCGAAAAACTGTTTTTT.

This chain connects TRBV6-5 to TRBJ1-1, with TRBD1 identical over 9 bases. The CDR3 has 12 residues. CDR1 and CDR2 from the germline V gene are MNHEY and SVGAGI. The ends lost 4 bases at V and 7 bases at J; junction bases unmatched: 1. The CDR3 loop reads CASSWTGDEAFF. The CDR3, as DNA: TGTGCCAGCAGTTGGACAGGGGATGAAGCTTTCTTT.

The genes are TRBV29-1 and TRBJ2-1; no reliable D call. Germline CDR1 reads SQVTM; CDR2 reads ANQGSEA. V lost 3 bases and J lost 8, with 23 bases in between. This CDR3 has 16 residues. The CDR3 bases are TGCAGCGTTGATGTCCAAGACTTATTCCGCACCGATGAGCAGTTCTTC. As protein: CSVDVQDLFRTDEQFF.

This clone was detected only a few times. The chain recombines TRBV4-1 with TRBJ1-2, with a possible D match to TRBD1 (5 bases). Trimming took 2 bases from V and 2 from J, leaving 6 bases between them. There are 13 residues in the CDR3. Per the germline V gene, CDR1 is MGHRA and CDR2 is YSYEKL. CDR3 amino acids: CASSQTGNYGYTF. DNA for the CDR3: TGCGCCAGCAGCCAAACAGGAAACTATGGCTACACCTTC.

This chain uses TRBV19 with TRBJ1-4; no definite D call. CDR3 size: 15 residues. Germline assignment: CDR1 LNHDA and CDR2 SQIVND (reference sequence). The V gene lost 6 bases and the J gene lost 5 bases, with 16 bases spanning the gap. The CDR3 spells CASRTGTGINEKLFF. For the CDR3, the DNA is TGTGCCAGTAGAACCGGAACCGGGATCAATGAAAAACTGTTTTTT. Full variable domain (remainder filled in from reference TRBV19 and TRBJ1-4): DGGITQSPKYLFRKEGQNVTLSCEQNLNHDAMYWYRQDPGQGLRLIYYSQIVNDFQKGDIAEGYSVSREKKESFPLTVTSAQKNPTAFYLCASRTGTGINEKLFFGSGTQLSVL.

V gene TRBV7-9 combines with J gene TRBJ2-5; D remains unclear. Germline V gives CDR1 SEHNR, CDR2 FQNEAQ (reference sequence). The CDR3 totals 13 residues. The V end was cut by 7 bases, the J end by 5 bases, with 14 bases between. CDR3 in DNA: TGTGCCAGCACATACCGAGGCGCCGAGACCCAGTACTTC. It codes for CASTYRGAETQYF. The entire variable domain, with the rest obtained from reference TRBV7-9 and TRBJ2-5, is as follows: DTGVSQNPRHKITKRGQNVTFRCDPISEHNRLYWYRQTLGQGPEFLTYFQNEAQLEKSRLLSDRFSAERPKGSFSTLEIQRTEQGDSAMYLCASTYRGAETQYFGPGTRLLVL.

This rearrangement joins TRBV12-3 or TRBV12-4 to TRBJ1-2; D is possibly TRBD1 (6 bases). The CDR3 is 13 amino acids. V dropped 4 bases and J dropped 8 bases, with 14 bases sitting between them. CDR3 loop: CASSSFARGGYTF. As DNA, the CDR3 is TGTGCCAGCAGTTCGTTCGCCAGGGGCGGCTACACCTTC.

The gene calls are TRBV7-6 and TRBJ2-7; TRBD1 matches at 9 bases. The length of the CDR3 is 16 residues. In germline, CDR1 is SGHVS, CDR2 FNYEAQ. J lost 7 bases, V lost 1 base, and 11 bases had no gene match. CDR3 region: CASSLGTPGQGTEQYF. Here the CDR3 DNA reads TGTGCCAGCAGCTTAGGAACGCCGGGACAGGGTACGGAGCAGTACTTC.

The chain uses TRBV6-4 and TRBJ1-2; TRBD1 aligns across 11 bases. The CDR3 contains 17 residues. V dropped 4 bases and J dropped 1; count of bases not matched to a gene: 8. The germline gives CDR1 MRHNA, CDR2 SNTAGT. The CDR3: CASSAWTGGGSNYGYTF. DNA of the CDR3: TGTGCCAGCAGTGCCTGGACAGGGGGCGGAAGTAACTATGGCTACACCTTC.

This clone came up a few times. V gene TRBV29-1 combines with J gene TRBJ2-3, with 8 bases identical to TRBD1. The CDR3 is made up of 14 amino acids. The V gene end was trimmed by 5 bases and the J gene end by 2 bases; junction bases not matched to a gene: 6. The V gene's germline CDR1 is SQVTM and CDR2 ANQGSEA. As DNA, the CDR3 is TGCAGCGTTAGACAGGGGCCCACCACAGATACGCAGTATTTT. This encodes CSVRQGPTTDTQYF.

The CDR3 coding sequence is TGTGCCAGCAGTTTATCGCTGGGGACTGAGCAGTACTTC. This translates into CASSLSLGTEQYF. The chain carries TRBV27 and TRBJ2-7; a weak D match, TRBD2 (6 bases). The CDR3 contains 13 residues. V lost 0 bases and J 7 bases, leaving 10 bases between the germline ends. Germline V CDR1 and CDR2: MNHEY, SMNVEV (reference sequence).

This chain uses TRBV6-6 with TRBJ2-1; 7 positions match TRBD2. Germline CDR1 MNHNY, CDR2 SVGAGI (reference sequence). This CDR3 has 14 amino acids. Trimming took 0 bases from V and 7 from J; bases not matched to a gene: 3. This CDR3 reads CASSYSGGRNEQFF. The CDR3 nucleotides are TGTGCCAGCAGTTACTCGGGAGGGCGGAATGAGCAGTTCTTC.

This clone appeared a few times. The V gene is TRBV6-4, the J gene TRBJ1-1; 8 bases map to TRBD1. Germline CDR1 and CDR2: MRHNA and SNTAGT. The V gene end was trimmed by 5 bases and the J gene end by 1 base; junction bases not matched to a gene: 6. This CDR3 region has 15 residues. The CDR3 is CASSQQGEQNTEAFF. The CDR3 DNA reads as TGTGCCAGCAGTCAACAGGGGGAGCAGAACACTGAAGCTTTCTTT.

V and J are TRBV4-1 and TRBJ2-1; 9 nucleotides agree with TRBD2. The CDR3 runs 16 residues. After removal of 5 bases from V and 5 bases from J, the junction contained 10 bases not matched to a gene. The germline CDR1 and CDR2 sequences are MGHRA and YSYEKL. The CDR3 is CASSRVAGDGDNEQFF. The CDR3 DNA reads TGCGCCAGCAGCAGAGTAGCGGGAGATGGTGACAATGAGCAGTTCTTC.

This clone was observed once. CDR3 nucleotide sequence: TGCGCCAGCAGCTTAGCGACAGGGAGAGAGACCCAGTACTTC. This sequence encodes CASSLATGRETQYF. The genes are TRBV5-1 and TRBJ2-5; 7 positions agree with TRBD1. Germline values: CDR1 SGHRS, CDR2 YFSETQ. J was trimmed by 4 bases and V by 2 bases; bases with no gene match: 5. CDR3 size: 14 residues.

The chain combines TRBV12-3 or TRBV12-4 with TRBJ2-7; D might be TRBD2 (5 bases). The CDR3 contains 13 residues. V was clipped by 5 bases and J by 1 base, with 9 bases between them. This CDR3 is CASSPLASYEQYF. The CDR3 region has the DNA TGTGCCAGCAGTCCCCTAGCTTCCTACGAGCAGTACTTC.

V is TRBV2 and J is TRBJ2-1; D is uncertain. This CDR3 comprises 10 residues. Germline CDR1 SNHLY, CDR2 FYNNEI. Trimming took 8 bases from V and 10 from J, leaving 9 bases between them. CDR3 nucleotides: TGTGCCAGCCGCATGGAGGAGCAGTTCTTC. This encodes CASRMEEQFF. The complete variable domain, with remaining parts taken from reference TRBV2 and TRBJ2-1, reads EPEVTQTPSHQVTQMGQEVILRCVPISNHLYFYWYRQILGQKVEFLVSFYNNEISEKSEIFDDQFSVERPDGSNFTLKIRSTKLEDSAMYFCASRMEEQFFGPGTRLTVL.

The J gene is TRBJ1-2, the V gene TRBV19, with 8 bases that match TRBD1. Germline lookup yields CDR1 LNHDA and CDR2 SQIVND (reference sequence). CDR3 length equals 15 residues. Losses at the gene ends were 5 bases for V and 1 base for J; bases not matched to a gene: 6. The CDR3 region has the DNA TGTGCCAGTAGTGTTACAGGGGGAGGTAACTATGGCTACACCTTC. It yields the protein CASSVTGGGNYGYTF.

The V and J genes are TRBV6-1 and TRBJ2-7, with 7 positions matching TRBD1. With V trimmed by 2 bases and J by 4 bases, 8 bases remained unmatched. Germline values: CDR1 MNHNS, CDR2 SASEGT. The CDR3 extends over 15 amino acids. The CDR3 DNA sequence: TGTGCCAGCAGTGAATGGGGACAGACCTTTTACGAGCAGTACTTC. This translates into CASSEWGQTFYEQYF.

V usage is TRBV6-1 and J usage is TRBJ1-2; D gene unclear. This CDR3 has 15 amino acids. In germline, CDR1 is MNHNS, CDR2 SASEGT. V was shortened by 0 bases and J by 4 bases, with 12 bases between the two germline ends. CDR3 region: CASSEAVEGVYGYTF. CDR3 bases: TGTGCCAGCAGTGAAGCAGTTGAAGGAGTCTATGGCTACACCTTC.

In DNA form, the CDR3 reads TGTGCCAGCAGCCGCTGGGGCTTCGGTACCGGGGAGCTGTTTTTT. This codes for CASSRWGFGTGELFF. The chain has TRBV7-9 and TRBJ2-2; possible D gene TRBD1, 5 bases. Trimming stripped 5 bases from V and 5 bases from J, with 15 bases between. Germline-derived CDR1 and CDR2 are SEHNR and FQNEAQ (reference sequence). This CDR3 has 15 amino acids.